This entry concerns a single TCR beta chain. Antigen: not known. This CDR3 is built from 14 residues. The ends were cut back, 8 bases at V and 6 bases at J, with 19 bases in the middle. Per the germline V gene, CDR1 is MNHNS and CDR2 is SASEGT. This sample is part of a study of cytomegalovirus exposure and HLA in healthy donors. Both 60 Vbeta primers and 13 Jbeta primers went into the PCR. The repertoire was sequenced with immunoSEQ multiplex PCR; TCRdb's copy has only in-frame clones and lacks some. The sample yields 130,000 to 150,000 clones, over 70% seen once. The study, taken as a whole, reports: TCR beta V- and J-gene trimming, according to a later analysis, was linked to a missense DCLRE1C variant. In a later analysis, parvovirus B19, influenza, CMV and Epstein-Barr virus appeared linked to several top co-occurrence clusters. In an earlier analysis, in approximately 570 donors, most V segments appeared productive either ~87% or ~30% of the time.

What was sequenced was PBMCs. The receptor's source is a woman aged 40-49 years in good health and CMV-seropositive. The chain links TRBV6-1 to TRBJ1-2; weak D call: TRBD1 (6 bases). CDR3 DNA sequence: TGTGCCAGCCTAGACTTCATCTGGGGGCATGGCTACACCTTC. This gives the protein CASLDFIWGHGYTF.